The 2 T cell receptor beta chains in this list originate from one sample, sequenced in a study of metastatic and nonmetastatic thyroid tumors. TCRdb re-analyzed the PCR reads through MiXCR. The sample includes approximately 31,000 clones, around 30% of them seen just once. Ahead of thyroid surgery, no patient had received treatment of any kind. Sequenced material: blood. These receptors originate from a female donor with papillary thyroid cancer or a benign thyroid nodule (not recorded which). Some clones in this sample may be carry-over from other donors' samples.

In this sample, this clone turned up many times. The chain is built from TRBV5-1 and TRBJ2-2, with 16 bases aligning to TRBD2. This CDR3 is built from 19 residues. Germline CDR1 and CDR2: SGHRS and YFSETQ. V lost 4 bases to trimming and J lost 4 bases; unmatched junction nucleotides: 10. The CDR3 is CASSKGLAGGPRRTGELFF. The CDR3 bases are TGCGCCAGCAGCAAGGGACTAGCGGGAGGGCCACGACGCACCGGGGAGCTGTTTTTT.

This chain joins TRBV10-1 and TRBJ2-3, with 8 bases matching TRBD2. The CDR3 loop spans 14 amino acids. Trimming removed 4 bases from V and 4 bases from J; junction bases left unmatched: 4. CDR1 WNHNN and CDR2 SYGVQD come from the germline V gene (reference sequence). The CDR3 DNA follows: TGCGCCAGCAGTGTGGGACTAGGGGCAGATACGCAGTATTTT. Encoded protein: CASSVGLGADTQYF.